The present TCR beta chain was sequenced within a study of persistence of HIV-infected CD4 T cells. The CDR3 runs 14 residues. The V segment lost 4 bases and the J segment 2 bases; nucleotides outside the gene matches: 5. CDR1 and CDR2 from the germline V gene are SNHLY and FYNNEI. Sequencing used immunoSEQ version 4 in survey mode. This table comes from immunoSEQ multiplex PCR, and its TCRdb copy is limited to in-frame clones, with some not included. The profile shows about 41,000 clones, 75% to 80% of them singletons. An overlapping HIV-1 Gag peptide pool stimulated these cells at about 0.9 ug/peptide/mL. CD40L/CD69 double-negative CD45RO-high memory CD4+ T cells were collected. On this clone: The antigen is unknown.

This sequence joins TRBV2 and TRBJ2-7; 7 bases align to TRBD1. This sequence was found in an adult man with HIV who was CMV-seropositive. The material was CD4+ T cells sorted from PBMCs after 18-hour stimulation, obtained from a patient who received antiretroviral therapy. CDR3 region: CASSVERGPYEQYF. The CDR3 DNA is TGTGCCAGCAGTGTAGAAAGGGGGCCCTACGAGCAGTACTTC.